A single T cell receptor beta chain is shown here with its context. Germline values: CDR1 SGDLS, CDR2 YYNGEE. This CDR3 contains 16 residues. With 3 bases clipped from V and 4 bases from J, the junction kept 10 bases outside the gene matches. This sample stems from a study of blood T cell repertoires in COVID-19. The data were produced by immunoSEQ multiplex PCR, yet TCRdb's version contains in-frame clones alone and is incomplete. The sample contains roughly 250,000 clones, approximately 85% of which appear only once. V and J are TRBV9 and TRBJ2-1; 7 bases agree with TRBD2. The sequence derives from a woman aged 30 to 39 with acute or convalescent COVID-19. The sample consisted of peripheral blood. The CDR3 coding sequence is TGTGCCAGCAGCGCCCTTACTAGCGTAACGTACAATGAGCAGTTCTTC. This translates into CASSALTSVTYNEQFF.